This T cell receptor (beta chain) is from a study of cytomegalovirus exposure and HLA in healthy donors. The CDR3 is 17 amino acids. Looked up from germline, CDR1 is MNHNS and CDR2 is SASEGT. Trimming at V came to 2 bases and at J to 4 bases, leaving 5 bases not matched to a gene. PCR used 60 Vbeta primers and 13 Jbeta primers. Assay: immunoSEQ multiplex PCR; the TCRdb copy retains only in-frame clones and omits some. This table has 120,000 or so clones, 60% to 85% appearing once. The clonotype was recovered from a man aged 25 to 45 in good health and CMV-seronegative. The chain combines TRBV6-1 with TRBJ2-2, with 12 positions matching TRBD2. Material: PBMCs. CDR3 region: CASSEIRLAGVTGELFF. The CDR3 nucleotides are TGTGCCAGCAGTGAAATTCGACTAGCGGGAGTCACCGGGGAGCTGTTTTTT.